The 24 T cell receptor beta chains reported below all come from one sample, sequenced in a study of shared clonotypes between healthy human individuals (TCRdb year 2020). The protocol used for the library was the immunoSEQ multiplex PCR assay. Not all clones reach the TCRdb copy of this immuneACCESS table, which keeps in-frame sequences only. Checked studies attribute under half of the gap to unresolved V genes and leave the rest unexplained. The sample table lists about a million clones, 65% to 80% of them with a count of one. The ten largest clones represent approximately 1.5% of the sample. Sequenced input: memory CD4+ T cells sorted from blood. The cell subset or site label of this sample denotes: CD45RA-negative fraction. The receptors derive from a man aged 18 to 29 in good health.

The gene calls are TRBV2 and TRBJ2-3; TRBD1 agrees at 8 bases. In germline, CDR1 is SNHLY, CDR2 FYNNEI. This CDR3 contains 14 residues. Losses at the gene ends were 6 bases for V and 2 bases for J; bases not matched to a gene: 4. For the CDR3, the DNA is TGTGCCAGCAGGGGGGACAGGCACACAGATACGCAGTATTTT. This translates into CASRGDRHTDTQYF.

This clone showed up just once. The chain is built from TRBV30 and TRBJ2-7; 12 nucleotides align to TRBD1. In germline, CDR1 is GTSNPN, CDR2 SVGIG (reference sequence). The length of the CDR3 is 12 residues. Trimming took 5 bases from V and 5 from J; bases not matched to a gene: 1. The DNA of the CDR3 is TGTGCCTGGGGGGACAGGGGGCACGAGCAGTACTTC. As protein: CAWGDRGHEQYF.

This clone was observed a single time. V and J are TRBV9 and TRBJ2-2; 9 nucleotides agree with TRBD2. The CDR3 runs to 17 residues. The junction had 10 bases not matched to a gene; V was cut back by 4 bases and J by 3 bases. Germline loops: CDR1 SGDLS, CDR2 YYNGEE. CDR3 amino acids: CASSPEAGGFHTGELFF. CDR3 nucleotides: TGTGCCAGCAGCCCTGAGGCGGGAGGGTTTCACACCGGGGAGCTGTTTTTT. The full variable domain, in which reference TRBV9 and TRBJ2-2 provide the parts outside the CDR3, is DSGVTQTPKHLITATGQRVTLRCSPRSGDLSVYWYQQSLDQGLQFLIQYYNGEERAKGNILERFSAQQFPDLHSELNLSSLELGDSALYFCASSPEAGGFHTGELFFGEGSRLTVL.

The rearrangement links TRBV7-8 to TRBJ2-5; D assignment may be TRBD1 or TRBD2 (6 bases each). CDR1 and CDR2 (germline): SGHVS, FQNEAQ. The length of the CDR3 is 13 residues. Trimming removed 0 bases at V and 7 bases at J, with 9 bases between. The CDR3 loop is CASSLAEGGTQYF. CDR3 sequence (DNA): TGTGCCAGCAGCTTAGCGGAGGGGGGGACCCAGTACTTC.

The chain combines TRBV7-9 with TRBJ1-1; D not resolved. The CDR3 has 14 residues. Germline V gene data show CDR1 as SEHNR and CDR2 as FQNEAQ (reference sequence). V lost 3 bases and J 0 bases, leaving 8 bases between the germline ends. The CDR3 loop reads CASSFDNMNTEAFF. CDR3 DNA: TGTGCCAGCAGCTTTGACAACATGAACACTGAAGCTTTCTTT.

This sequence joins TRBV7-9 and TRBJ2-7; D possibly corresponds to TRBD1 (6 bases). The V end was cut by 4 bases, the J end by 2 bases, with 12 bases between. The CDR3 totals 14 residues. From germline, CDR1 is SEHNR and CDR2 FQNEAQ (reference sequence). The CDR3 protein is CASSSQGLPYEQYF. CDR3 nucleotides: TGTGCCAGCAGCTCCCAGGGGCTCCCCTACGAGCAGTACTTC.

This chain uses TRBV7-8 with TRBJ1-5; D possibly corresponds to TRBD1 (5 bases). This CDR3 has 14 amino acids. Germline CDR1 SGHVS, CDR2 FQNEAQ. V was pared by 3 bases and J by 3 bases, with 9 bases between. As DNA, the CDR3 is TGTGCCAGCAGCTTTGCAGGGCCCAATCAGCCCCAGCATTTT. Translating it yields CASSFAGPNQPQHF.

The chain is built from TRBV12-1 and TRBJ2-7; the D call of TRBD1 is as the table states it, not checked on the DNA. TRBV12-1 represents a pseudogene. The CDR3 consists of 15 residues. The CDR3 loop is CASSFEGQVLYEQYF. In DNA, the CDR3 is TGTGCCAGCAGCTTTGAGGGACAGGTCCTCTACGAGCAGTACTTC.

Written as DNA, the CDR3 is TGTGCCAGCTCACCAGGGGTTACGGGCCCCTACAATGAGCAGTTCTTC. It translates to CASSPGVTGPYNEQFF. The V gene is TRBV18, the J gene TRBJ2-1; no definite D call. V was clipped by 2 bases and J by 2 bases, with 13 bases between them. The germline V gene encodes CDR1 KGHSH and CDR2 LQKENI. The CDR3 totals 16 residues.

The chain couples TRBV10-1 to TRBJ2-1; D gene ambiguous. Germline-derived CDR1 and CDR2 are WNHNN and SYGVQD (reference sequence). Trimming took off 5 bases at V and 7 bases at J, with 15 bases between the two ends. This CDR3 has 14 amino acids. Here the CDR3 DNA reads TGCGCCAGCAGTACCAGGTTCCCGGCAAATGAGCAGTTCTTC. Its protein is CASSTRFPANEQFF.

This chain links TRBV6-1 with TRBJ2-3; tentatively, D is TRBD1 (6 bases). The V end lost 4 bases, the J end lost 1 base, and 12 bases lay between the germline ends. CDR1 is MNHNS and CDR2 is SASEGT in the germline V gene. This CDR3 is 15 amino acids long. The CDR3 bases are TGTGCCAGCAGTGGCAGGGGCCGGGGCACAGATACGCAGTATTTT. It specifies CASSGRGRGTDTQYF.

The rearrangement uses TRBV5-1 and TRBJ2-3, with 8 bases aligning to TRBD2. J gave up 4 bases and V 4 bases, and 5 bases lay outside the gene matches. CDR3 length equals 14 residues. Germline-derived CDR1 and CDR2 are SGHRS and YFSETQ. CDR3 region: CASSAGGWADTQYF. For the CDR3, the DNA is TGCGCCAGCAGCGCGGGGGGTTGGGCAGATACGCAGTATTTT.

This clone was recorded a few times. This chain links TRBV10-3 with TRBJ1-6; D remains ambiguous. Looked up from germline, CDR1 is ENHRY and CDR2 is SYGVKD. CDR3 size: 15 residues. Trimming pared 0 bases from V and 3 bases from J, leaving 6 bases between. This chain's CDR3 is CAISESVLYNSPLHF. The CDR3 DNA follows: TGTGCCATCAGTGAGTCAGTCCTCTATAATTCACCCCTCCACTTT.

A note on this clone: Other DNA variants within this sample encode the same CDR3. The CDR3 loop reads CASSLARTSGNEQFF. CDR3 DNA sequence: TGCGCCAGCAGCTTGGCCCGGACTAGCGGCAATGAGCAGTTCTTC. The chain recombines TRBV5-1 with TRBJ2-1; 10 nucleotides agree with TRBD2. This CDR3 has 15 amino acids. J lost 6 bases, V lost 0 bases, and 3 bases had no gene match. From germline, CDR1 is SGHRS and CDR2 YFSETQ.

In DNA, the CDR3 is TGTGCCAGCAGTAGGGGAAGGGACAGCCCCAATGAGCAGTTCTTC. Encoded protein: CASSRGRDSPNEQFF. V and J are TRBV6-1 and TRBJ2-1; 7 bases are shared with TRBD1. The junction had 10 bases not matched to a gene; V was cut back by 5 bases and J by 6 bases. The CDR3 sequence is 15 residues long. From germline, CDR1 is MNHNS and CDR2 SASEGT.

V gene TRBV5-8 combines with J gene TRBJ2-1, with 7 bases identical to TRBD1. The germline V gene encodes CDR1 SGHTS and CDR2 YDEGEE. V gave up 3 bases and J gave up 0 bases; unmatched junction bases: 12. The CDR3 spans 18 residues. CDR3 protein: CASSSFPGQSSSYNEQFF. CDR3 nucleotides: TGTGCCAGCAGCTCTTTTCCGGGACAGTCAAGCTCCTACAATGAGCAGTTCTTC.

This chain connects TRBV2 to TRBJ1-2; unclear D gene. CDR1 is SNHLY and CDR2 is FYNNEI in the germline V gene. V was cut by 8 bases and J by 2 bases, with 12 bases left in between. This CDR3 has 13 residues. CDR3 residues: CASPLSSNYGYTF. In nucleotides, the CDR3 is TGTGCCAGCCCGCTCTCGAGCAACTATGGCTACACCTTC.

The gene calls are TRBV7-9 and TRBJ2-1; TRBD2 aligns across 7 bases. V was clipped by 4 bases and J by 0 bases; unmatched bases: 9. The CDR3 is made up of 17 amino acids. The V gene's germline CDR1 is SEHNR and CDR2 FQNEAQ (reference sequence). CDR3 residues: CASSSTTSASSYNEQFF. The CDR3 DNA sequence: TGTGCCAGCAGCTCCACAACTAGCGCAAGCTCCTACAATGAGCAGTTCTTC.

This CDR3 reads CASSLGLADLQETQYF. The DNA of the CDR3 is TGTGCCAGCAGTTTAGGGCTAGCGGATCTTCAAGAGACCCAGTACTTC. V is TRBV28 and J is TRBJ2-5, with 7 bases fitting TRBD2. CDR1 and CDR2 from the germline V gene are MDHEN and SYDVKM. Unmatched junction bases numbered 8, after V lost 2 bases and J lost 2 bases. CDR3 length: 16 amino acids.

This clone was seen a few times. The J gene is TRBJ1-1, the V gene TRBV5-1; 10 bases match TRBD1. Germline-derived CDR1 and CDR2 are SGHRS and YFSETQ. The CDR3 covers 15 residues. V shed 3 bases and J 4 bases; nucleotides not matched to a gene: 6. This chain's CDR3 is CASSSGTGEGTEAFF. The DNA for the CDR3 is TGCGCCAGCAGCTCGGGGACAGGGGAGGGCACTGAAGCTTTCTTT. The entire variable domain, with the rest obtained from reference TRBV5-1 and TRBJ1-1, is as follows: KAGVTQTPRYLIKTRGQQVTLSCSPISGHRSVSWYQQTPGQGLQFLFEYFSETQRNKGNFPGRFSGRQFSNSRSEMNVSTLELGDSALYLCASSSGTGEGTEAFFGQGTRLTVV.

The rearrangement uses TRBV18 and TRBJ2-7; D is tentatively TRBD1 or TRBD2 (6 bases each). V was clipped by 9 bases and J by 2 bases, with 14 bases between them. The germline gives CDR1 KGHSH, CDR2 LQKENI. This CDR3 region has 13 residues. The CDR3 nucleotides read TGTGCCAGTCAGATGGGGGGCCCCTACGAGCAGTACTTC. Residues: CASQMGGPYEQYF.

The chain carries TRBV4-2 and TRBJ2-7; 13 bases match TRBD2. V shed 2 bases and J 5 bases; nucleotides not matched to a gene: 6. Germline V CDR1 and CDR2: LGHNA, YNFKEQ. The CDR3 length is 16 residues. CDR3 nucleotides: TGTGCCAGCAGCCAACAAGGGGGGACTAGCGGGGACGAGCAGTACTTC. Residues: CASSQQGGTSGDEQYF.

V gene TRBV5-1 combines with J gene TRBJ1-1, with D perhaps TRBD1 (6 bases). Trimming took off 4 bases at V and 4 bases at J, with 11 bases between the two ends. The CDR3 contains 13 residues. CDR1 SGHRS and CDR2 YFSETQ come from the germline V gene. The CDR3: CASSGQLATEAFF. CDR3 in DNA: TGCGCCAGCAGCGGACAGTTGGCCACTGAAGCTTTCTTT.

This CDR3 reads CASSPGQRNSPLHF. DNA for the CDR3: TGTGCCAGCAGCCCGGGACAGAGAAATTCACCCCTCCACTTT. This chain connects TRBV11-1 to TRBJ1-6, with TRBD1 matching over 7 bases. Per germline, CDR1 SGHAT and CDR2 FQDESV (reference sequence). The CDR3 extends over 14 amino acids. Trimming took 5 bases from V and 7 from J; bases not matched to a gene: 5.